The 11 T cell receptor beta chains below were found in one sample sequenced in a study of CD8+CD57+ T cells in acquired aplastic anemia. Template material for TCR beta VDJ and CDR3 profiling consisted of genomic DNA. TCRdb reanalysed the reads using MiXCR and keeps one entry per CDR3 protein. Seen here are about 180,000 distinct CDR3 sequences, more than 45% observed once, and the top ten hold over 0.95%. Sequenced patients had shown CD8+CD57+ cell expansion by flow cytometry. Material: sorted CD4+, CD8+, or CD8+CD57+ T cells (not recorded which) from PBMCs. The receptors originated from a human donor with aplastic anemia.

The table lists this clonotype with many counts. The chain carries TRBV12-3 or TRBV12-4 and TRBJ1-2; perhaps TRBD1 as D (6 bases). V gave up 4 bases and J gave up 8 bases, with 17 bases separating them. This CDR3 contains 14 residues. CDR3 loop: CASSSRRGSQGYTF. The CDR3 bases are TGTGCCAGCAGTTCCCGAAGGGGGAGCCAAGGCTACACCTTC.

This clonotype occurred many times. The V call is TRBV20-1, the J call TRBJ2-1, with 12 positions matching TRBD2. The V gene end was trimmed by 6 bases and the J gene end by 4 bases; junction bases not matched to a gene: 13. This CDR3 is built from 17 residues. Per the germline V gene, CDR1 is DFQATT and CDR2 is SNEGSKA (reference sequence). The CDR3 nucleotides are TGCAGTGCCCAAGAGATCACTAGCGGGGGGCGGTACAATGAGCAGTTCTTC. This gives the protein CSAQEITSGGRYNEQFF.

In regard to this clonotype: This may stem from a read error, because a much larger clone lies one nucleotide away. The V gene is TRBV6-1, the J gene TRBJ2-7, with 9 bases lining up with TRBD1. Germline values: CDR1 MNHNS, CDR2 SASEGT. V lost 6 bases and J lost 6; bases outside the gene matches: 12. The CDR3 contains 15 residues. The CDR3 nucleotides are TGTGCCAGCAGAGTGTCGGGACAGGGTATGTCCGAGCAGTACTTC. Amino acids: CASRVSGQGMSEQYF.

The CDR3 DNA reads TGCAGTGCTAGTCGGGGGGGAACTTATGGCTACACCTTC. Residues: CSASRGGTYGYTF. The V and J genes are TRBV20-1 and TRBJ1-2, with a tentative D call TRBD1 (5 bases). Germline CDR1 is DFQATT and CDR2 is SNEGSKA (reference sequence). Between the trimmed V and J ends, which lost 3 bases and 5 bases, there was a span of 13 bases. The CDR3 runs 13 residues.

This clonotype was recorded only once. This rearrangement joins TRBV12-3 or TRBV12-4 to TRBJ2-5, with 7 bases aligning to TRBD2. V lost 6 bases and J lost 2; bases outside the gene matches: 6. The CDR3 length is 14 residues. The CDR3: CASRGRGVQETQYF. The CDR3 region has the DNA TGTGCCAGCAGGGGCCGGGGGGTTCAAGAGACCCAGTACTTC.

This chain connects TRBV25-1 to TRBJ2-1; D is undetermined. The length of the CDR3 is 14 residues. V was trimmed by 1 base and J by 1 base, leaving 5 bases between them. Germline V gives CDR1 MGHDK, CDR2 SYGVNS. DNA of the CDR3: TGTGCCAGCAGTGAATGGAGATCCTACAATGAGCAGTTCTTC. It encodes CASSEWRSYNEQFF.

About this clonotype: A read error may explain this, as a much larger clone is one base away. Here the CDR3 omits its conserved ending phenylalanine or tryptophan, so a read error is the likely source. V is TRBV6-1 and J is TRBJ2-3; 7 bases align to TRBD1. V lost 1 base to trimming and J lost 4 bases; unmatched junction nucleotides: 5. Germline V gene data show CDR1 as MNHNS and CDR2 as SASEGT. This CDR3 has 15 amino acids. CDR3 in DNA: TGTGCCAGCAGTGAAGTAGGGACAGCCCCAGATACGCAGTATTCT. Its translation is CASSEVGTAPDTQYS.

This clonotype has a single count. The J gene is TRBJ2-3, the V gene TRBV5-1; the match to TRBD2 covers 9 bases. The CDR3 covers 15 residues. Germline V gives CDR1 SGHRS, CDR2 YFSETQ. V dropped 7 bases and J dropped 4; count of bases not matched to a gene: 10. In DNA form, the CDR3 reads TGCGCCAGCTTCCCCGCGGGGGGGGGCTCAGATACGCAGTATTTT. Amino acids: CASFPAGGGSDTQYF.

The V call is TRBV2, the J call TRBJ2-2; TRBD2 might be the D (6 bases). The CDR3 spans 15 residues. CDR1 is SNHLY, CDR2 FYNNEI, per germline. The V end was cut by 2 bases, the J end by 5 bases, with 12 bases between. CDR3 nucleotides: TGTGCCAGCAGTGAAATAGGGCTAGCGACCGGGGAGCTGTTTTTT. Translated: CASSEIGLATGELFF. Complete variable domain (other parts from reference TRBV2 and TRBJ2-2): EPEVTQTPSHQVTQMGQEVILRCVPISNHLYFYWYRQILGQKVEFLVSFYNNEISEKSEIFDDQFSVERPDGSNFTLKIRSTKLEDSAMYFCASSEIGLATGELFFGEGSRLTVL.

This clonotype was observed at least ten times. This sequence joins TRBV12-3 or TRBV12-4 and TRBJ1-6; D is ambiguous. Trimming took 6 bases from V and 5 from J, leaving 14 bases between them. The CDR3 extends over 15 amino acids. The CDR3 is CASRGRGLDNSPLHF. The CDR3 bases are TGTGCCAGCAGGGGTCGGGGTTTGGATAATTCACCCCTCCACTTT.

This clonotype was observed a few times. The CDR3 DNA is TGCAGTGCGGGGCTCGGGGGCCGTGACCAAGAGACCCAGTACTTC. This gives the protein CSAGLGGRDQETQYF. The chain is built from TRBV20-1 and TRBJ2-5, with D perhaps given as TRBD1 or TRBD2 (6 bases each). Germline values: CDR1 DFQATT, CDR2 SNEGSKA (reference sequence). The length of the CDR3 is 15 residues. V shed 6 bases and J shed 0 bases, with 17 bases lying between them.